Shown below are 11 T cell receptor beta chains from a single sample sequenced in a study of radiotherapy plus CTLA-4 blockade in lung cancer. This table comes from immunoSEQ multiplex PCR, and its TCRdb copy is limited to in-frame clones, with some not included. The sample lists some 67,000 clones; around 69% were seen once. The source material was peripheral blood, sampled from a patient treated with radiotherapy plus ipilimumab. Every receptor here comes from a human donor with non-small cell lung cancer whose response to radiotherapy plus ipilimumab could not be evaluated. Some clones in this sample may be carry-over from other donors' samples.

The genes are TRBV10-2 and TRBJ2-3; 8 nucleotides match TRBD2. This CDR3 has 15 residues. V dropped 6 bases and J dropped 0; count of bases not matched to a gene: 5. Germline-derived CDR1 and CDR2 are WSHSY and SAAADI. CDR3 in amino acids: CASRRTSPSTDTQYF. CDR3 nucleotide sequence: TGCGCCAGCAGGCGGACTAGCCCTAGCACAGATACGCAGTATTTT.

V is TRBV5-1 and J is TRBJ2-5, with 7 bases matching TRBD2. Looked up from germline, CDR1 is SGHRS and CDR2 is YFSETQ. J was trimmed by 2 bases and V by 0 bases; bases with no gene match: 4. This CDR3 is 15 amino acids long. CDR3 region: CASSLGWGLQETQYF. The CDR3 nucleotides read TGCGCCAGCAGCTTGGGGTGGGGACTACAAGAGACCCAGTACTTC.

The V gene is TRBV27, the J gene TRBJ1-3; D is unresolved. Looked up from germline, CDR1 is MNHEY and CDR2 is SMNVEV (reference sequence). The CDR3 consists of 16 residues. With 5 bases removed from V and 2 bases from J, the gap between germline ends came to 16 bases. In DNA form, the CDR3 reads TGTGCCAGCAGTCCATCCCGGGGTGCAACTGGAAACACCATATATTTT. Its protein is CASSPSRGATGNTIYF.

The rearrangement uses TRBV6-5 and TRBJ1-1, with 7 positions matching TRBD1. The CDR3 consists of 14 residues. The germline gives CDR1 MNHEY, CDR2 SVGAGI. The V segment lost 8 bases and the J segment 5 bases; nucleotides outside the gene matches: 11. CDR3 in DNA: TGTGCCAGCCGCCGAACAGGGGTCGGAACTGAAGCTTTCTTT. It encodes CASRRTGVGTEAFF.

The chain employs TRBV4-2 and TRBJ1-6; a weak D match, TRBD1 (5 bases). V shed 8 bases and J shed 7 bases, with 18 bases lying between them. The CDR3 sequence is 15 residues long. In germline, CDR1 is LGHNA, CDR2 YNFKEQ. The CDR3 DNA follows: TGTGCCAGCTCGGGAGGGGTTTTGGGCAATTCACCCCTCCACTTT. It translates to CASSGGVLGNSPLHF.

Only a few counts were recorded for this clone. The rearrangement joins TRBV19 to TRBJ2-7; 8 bases agree with TRBD1. This CDR3 has 14 residues. The ends lost 5 bases at V and 3 bases at J; junction bases unmatched: 6. Per germline, CDR1 LNHDA and CDR2 SQIVND (reference sequence). In DNA, the CDR3 is TGTGCCAGTAGTCGGACAGGGACAAGCTACGAGCAGTACTTC. Residues: CASSRTGTSYEQYF.

V gene TRBV10-3 combines with J gene TRBJ1-1; 10 bases line up with TRBD1. The CDR3 consists of 15 residues. Germline CDR1 and CDR2: ENHRY and SYGVKD. V dropped 6 bases and J dropped 0; count of bases not matched to a gene: 4. Here the CDR3 DNA reads TGTGCCATCAGGTCGACAGGGGGCTTGAACACTGAAGCTTTCTTT. Amino acids: CAIRSTGGLNTEAFF.

This sequence joins TRBV6-1 and TRBJ2-2; 14 bases agree with TRBD2. The V and J ends lost 4 bases and 7 bases, in that order; junction bases with no gene match: 5. Per germline, CDR1 MNHNS and CDR2 SASEGT. This CDR3 is built from 16 residues. The DNA for the CDR3 is TGTGCCAGCAGTGGACTAGCGGGGGGGCAAGACGGGGAGCTGTTTTTT. This gives the protein CASSGLAGGQDGELFF.

The chain joins TRBV9 to TRBJ2-1, with 8 bases fitting TRBD2. Germline V lookup: CDR1 SGDLS, CDR2 YYNGEE. Trimming cost V 0 bases and J 6 bases; bases outside gene matches: 11. This CDR3 is built from 17 residues. In nucleotides, the CDR3 is TGTGCCAGCAGCGTAGGGAGCGGGGGAACCCCTGGCAATGAGCAGTTCTTC. Its protein product is CASSVGSGGTPGNEQFF.

The chain employs TRBV28 and TRBJ1-6; a weak D match, TRBD1 (6 bases). Germline CDR1 reads MDHEN; CDR2 reads SYDVKM. This CDR3 comprises 14 residues. V was cut by 9 bases and J by 2 bases, with 11 bases left in between. The CDR3 bases are TGTGCCAGTAGGGGGATTACCTATAATTCACCCCTCCACTTT. The encoded protein is CASRGITYNSPLHF.

The V gene is TRBV5-8, the J gene TRBJ2-4; the D gene is possibly TRBD2 (6 bases). V was trimmed by 0 bases and J by 0 bases, leaving 16 bases between them. This CDR3 spans 18 amino acids. Germline V CDR1 and CDR2: SGHTS, YDEGEE. This CDR3 is CASSLGWDSILAKNIQYF. In nucleotides, the CDR3 is TGTGCCAGCAGCTTGGGGTGGGACTCCATTCTAGCCAAAAACATTCAGTACTTC.